This T cell receptor beta chain comes out of a study of cytotoxic CD8 clonotypes in ibrutinib-treated CLL. Study as a whole: Included were 10 to 12 relapsed/refractory and about 14 treatment-naive patients, of whom 17 were IGHV unmutated. Response was recorded as partial in some 24 patients and complete in 2; at median around 68 months, around 14 remained remitted and about 12 had progressed.

A 1 in 200,000 to 1 in 1 million T cell depth was the sequencing target. Clones were read by immunoSEQ multiplex PCR, and TCRdb kept only the in-frame ones, dropping some. The data show approximately 100,000 clones, with approximately 80% seen just once and around 30% held by the top ten. Study findings and constraints: Sustained-remission and progressing patients had different sampling times.

Regarding this clone: Its antigen is undetermined.

V was shortened by 5 bases and J by 2 bases, with 3 bases between the two germline ends. The CDR3 covers 11 residues. CDR1 is LGHNA and CDR2 is YNFKEQ in the germline V gene. V and J are TRBV4-2 and TRBJ1-2; D call uncertain. This receptor was identified in a human donor with chronic lymphocytic leukemia. Sequencing used PBMCs, obtained after 12 months of ibrutinib treatment. CDR3 DNA sequence: TGTGCCAGCAGCAGCAACTATGGCTACACCTTC. Translated, it gives CASSSNYGYTF.